This T cell receptor beta chain was retrieved from a study of tumor and adjacent non-tumor tissue in lung cancer. RNA was extracted from bulk tissue without any cell sorting. Chemotherapy-naive patients with new lung cancer underwent thoracic surgery in China, August–late 2014. The CDR3 totals 15 residues. V was clipped by 2 bases and J by 8 bases; unmatched bases: 11. Germline V gene data show CDR1 as ENHRY and CDR2 as SYGVKD. Study-level findings and limits: Tumor tissue had significantly higher TCR diversity than normal lung. Normal lung showed higher cumulative top 100 clone frequency than tumor.

A modified ARM-PCR protocol with three rounds of nested PCR amplified TCRbeta. TCRdb called the multiplex PCR reads again in MiXCR, with one record for every CDR3 protein. The data show 95,000 to 150,000 distinct CDR3 sequences, 55% to 75% seen once. To note about this clonotype: The antigen remains unidentified. A read error may explain this, as a much larger clone is one base away.

This TCR was recovered from a man aged 30 to 39 with non-small cell lung cancer. The rearrangement joins TRBV10-3 to TRBJ1-2; 7 positions agree with TRBD1. The sequenced sample was lung tumor tissue. In DNA form, the CDR3 reads TGTGCCATCAGTGAGATGACAGGGTCAACAGGGGGCTACACCTTC. Protein sequence: CAISEMTGSTGGYTF.